The rows below give T cell receptor beta chains drawn from one sample of a study of T cell responses to AZD1222 COVID-19 vaccine. Clones were sequenced by immunoSEQ multiplex PCR, and TCRdb holds only the in-frame ones, with some missing. The sample includes 150,000 to 200,000 clones, 85% to 95% seen only once; the top ten take over 9.5%. This sample comprised peripheral blood, obtained on day 0 of AZD1222 vaccination. The receptors derive from an adult in good health. Both conserved end residues are part of each CDR3. Fields, in order: J gene, V gene, clone size, D gene, CDR3 DNA, CDR3 protein. A D gene is named only where the DNA matches it firmly. Not every row has a clone size; where given, it reads once, few, many or a size class.

>TRBJ1-2|TRBV6-5|.|.
TGTGCCAGCATCACAAAGGGGGATAGCTATGGCTACACCTTC
CASITKGDSYGYTF
>TRBJ1-5|TRBV5-5|.|TRBD1
TGTGCCAGCAGCTCCGGGACAGGGACTCCTCATAGCAATCAGCCCCAGCATTTT
CASSSGTGTPHSNQPQHF
>TRBJ2-1|TRBV28|once|TRBD2
TGTGCCAGCGGGACTCATAGCGGGGGTGAGCAGTTCTTC
CASGTHSGGEQFF
>TRBJ1-5|TRBV15|.|.
TGTGCCACCAGCAGAGAGGAGGGTCAGCCCCAGCATTTT
CATSREEGQPQHF
>TRBJ2-4|TRBV12-3/TRBV12-4|.|.
TGTGCCAGCAGTAAAACAGGCAAAAACATTCAGTACTTC
CASSKTGKNIQYF
>TRBJ1-2|TRBV6-5|.|.
TGTGCCAGCAGTTATGTAGGGGACCATAACTATGGCTACACCTTC
CASSYVGDHNYGYTF
>TRBJ2-6|TRBV5-1|.|.
TGCGCCAGCAGCTTAGCACTCCGGACTGGGGCCAACGTCCTGACTTTC
CASSLALRTGANVLTF
>TRBJ1-1|TRBV4-3|.|.
TGCGCCAGCAGCCAAGATGTTCTCGGGGTCACTGAAGCTTTCTTT
CASSQDVLGVTEAFF
>TRBJ2-6|TRBV14|few|.
TGTGCCAGCAGTCGGGACGGCACTGGGGCCAACGTCCTGACTTTC
CASSRDGTGANVLTF
>TRBJ2-1|TRBV3-1/TRBV3-2|.|TRBD2
TGTGCCAGCAGCCCAGGACTAGCGGGAGGTTTTTCCTACAATGAGCAGTTCTTC
CASSPGLAGGFSYNEQFF
>TRBJ2-3|TRBV30|.|TRBD2
TGTGCCTGGTGGATGGGACTAGCGGGCACAGATACGCAGTATTTT
CAWWMGLAGTDTQYF
>TRBJ1-2|TRBV29-1|.|.
TGCAGCGTTGAAGGGGGCGACAGTAAAAACTATGGCTACACCTTC
CSVEGGDSKNYGYTF
>TRBJ2-1|TRBV2|.|TRBD1
TGTGCCAGCAGTGAAGCTGACAGGGACCCCTACAATGAGCAGTTCTTC
CASSEADRDPYNEQFF
>TRBJ1-2|TRBV9|.|.
TGTGCCAGCAGCGTGGAGCCAGGTCCCTCTAACTATGGCTACACCTTC
CASSVEPGPSNYGYTF
>TRBJ1-1|TRBV7-2|.|TRBD1
TGTGCCAGCAGCCCAACAGGGGGGACAGGGACCACTGAAGCTTTCTTT
CASSPTGGTGTTEAFF
>TRBJ1-1|TRBV5-1|.|.
TGCGCCAGCAGCTCCAGGGTCCTGAACACTGAAGCTTTCTTT
CASSSRVLNTEAFF
>TRBJ1-6|TRBV6-2/TRBV6-3|.|.
TGTGCCAGCAGCATACAGGGAAGCTCCTATAATTCACCCCTCCACTTT
CASSIQGSSYNSPLHF
>TRBJ1-4|TRBV19|.|TRBD1
TGTGCCAGTAGTACACAGGGGGCGGAAGAAAAACTGTTTTTT
CASSTQGAEEKLFF
>TRBJ2-7|TRBV5-6|.|TRBD1
TGTGCCAGCAGCATCGGACAGGGGTCCTACGAGCAGTACTTC
CASSIGQGSYEQYF
>TRBJ2-5|TRBV13|.|.
TGTGCCAGCAGTTCTATGAGGGAGACCCAGTACTTC
CASSSMRETQYF
>TRBJ2-3|TRBV7-3|.|TRBD2
TGTGCCAGCAGCCCGGGACTAGCGGGGGGGAGTACAGATACGCAGTATTTT
CASSPGLAGGSTDTQYF
>TRBJ1-2|TRBV7-9|.|.
TGTGCCAGCAGCTTACGGCAGGGCGAGTATGGCTACACCTTC
CASSLRQGEYGYTF
>TRBJ2-7|TRBV5-1|.|.
TGCGCCAGCAGCTTGGACAACTTCTACGAGCAGTACTTC
CASSLDNFYEQYF
>TRBJ2-2|TRBV6-6|once|TRBD1
TGTGCCAGCCTGCGCCGGGACAGGGGATACACCGGGGAGCTGTTTTTT
CASLRRDRGYTGELFF
>TRBJ2-2|TRBV5-1|.|.
TGCGCCAGCAGCTTAGGACAGACCGGGGAGCTGTTTTTT
CASSLGQTGELFF
>TRBJ1-5|TRBV6-5|.|.
TGTGCCAGCAGTTTGACGGTCAGCAATCAGCCCCAGCATTTT
CASSLTVSNQPQHF
>TRBJ1-1|TRBV5-5|.|TRBD1
TGTGCCAGCAGCTTGGGAGGCGGCAGGGGGCTAGAAGCTTTCTTT
CASSLGGGRGLEAFF
>TRBJ1-2|TRBV7-9|.|.
TGTGCCAGCAGCTTAGCGGGGGCCTATGGCTACACCTTC
CASSLAGAYGYTF
>TRBJ2-3|TRBV4-2|.|.
TGTGCCAGCAGCCAAGCTGAGGGCAGGGCGGGAGATACGCAGTATTTT
CASSQAEGRAGDTQYF
>TRBJ1-1|TRBV9|.|TRBD1
TGTGCCAGCAGCGTAGGAGCAGGGGGGGCTTTCTTT
CASSVGAGGAFF
>TRBJ1-2|TRBV6-5|.|.
TGTGCCAGCAGTCCTGATTTAACTAACTATGGCTACACCTTC
CASSPDLTNYGYTF
>TRBJ2-5|TRBV4-1|.|.
TGCGCCAGCAGCCTGCTTTCGGGGGTACAAGAGACCCAGTACTTC
CASSLLSGVQETQYF
>TRBJ2-2|TRBV9|.|.
TGTGCCAGCAGCGTATTTGTCGGGGAGCTGTTTTTT
CASSVFVGELFF
>TRBJ2-3|TRBV19|.|.
TGTGCCAGTAGTATACGGGTCCCGGGAGATACGCAGTATTTT
CASSIRVPGDTQYF
>TRBJ2-1|TRBV4-2|.|.
TGTGCCAGCAGCCAAGAACTAGGAGGGAGTGAGCAGTTCTTC
CASSQELGGSEQFF
>TRBJ2-5|TRBV7-2|.|.
TGTGCCAGCAGCCCCCCAGGAACTGGGGCCAAGTGGACCCAGTACTTC
CASSPPGTGAKWTQYF
>TRBJ2-2|TRBV19|once|.
TGTGCCAGTAGTATGCCGCCCTTAGGGGCAGCGAACACCGGGGAGCTGTTTTTT
CASSMPPLGAANTGELFF
>TRBJ2-3|TRBV28|.|.
TGTGCCAGCAGTCTAGGAGCTAGTGGGGCAGATACGCAGTATTTT
CASSLGASGADTQYF
>TRBJ2-1|TRBV5-4|.|TRBD2
TGTGCCATCGGGACTACCTACAATGAGCAGTTCTTC
CAIGTTYNEQFF
>TRBJ1-4|TRBV3-1/TRBV3-2|.|TRBD1
TGTGCCAGCAGCGAACAGGGGGGTGAAAAACTGTTTTTT
CASSEQGGEKLFF
>TRBJ1-3|TRBV7-9|.|.
TGTGCCAGCAGCTTCGCACGTGGAAACACCATATATTTT
CASSFARGNTIYF
>TRBJ1-5|TRBV18|.|TRBD1
TGTGCCAGCTCACCGGACAGGAGCAATCAGCCCCAGCATTTT
CASSPDRSNQPQHF